This TCR beta chain was recorded in a study of OX40 agonist ivuxolimab in advanced cancers. General observations from the study: The investigators did not determine what antigen specificity the expanded peripheral T cells had.

TCRdb keeps only in-frame clones here, not all; method: immunoSEQ multiplex PCR. The sample contains 40,000 to 50,000 clones, approximately 90% of which appear only once. Germline V gene sequence: CDR1 MNHGY, CDR2 SVAAGI. The CDR3 has 13 residues. V was shortened by 10 bases and J by 0 bases, with 12 bases between the two germline ends. This clone was seen once. As yet, its antigen is unknown. This clonotype originated in an adult with an advanced solid tumor such as melanoma, head and neck, liver or kidney cancer. Material: CD4+ or CD8+ T cells sorted from blood, obtained in a trial of the OX40 agonist ivuxolimab. The genes are TRBV6-9 and TRBJ1-2; D is undetermined. The DNA of the CDR3 is TGTGCCATCAAGGACGGAACTAACTATGGCTACACCTTC. Its translation: CAIKDGTNYGYTF.